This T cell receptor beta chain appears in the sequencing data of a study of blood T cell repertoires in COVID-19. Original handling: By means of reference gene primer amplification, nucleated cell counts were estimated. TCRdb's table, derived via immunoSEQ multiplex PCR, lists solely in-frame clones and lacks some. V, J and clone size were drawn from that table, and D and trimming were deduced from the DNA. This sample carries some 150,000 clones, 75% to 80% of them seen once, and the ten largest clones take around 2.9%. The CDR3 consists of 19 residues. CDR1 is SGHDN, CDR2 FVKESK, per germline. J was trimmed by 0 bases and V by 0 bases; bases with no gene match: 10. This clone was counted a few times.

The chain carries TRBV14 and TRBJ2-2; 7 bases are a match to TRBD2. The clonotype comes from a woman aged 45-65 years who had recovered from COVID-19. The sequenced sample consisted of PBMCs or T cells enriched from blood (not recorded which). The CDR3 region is CASSQDWLADYSNTGELFF. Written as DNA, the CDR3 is TGTGCCAGCAGCCAAGATTGGCTAGCGGATTACTCGAACACCGGGGAGCTGTTTTTT. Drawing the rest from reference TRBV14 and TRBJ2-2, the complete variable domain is EAGVTQFPSHSVIEKGQTVTLRCDPISGHDNLYWYRRVMGKEIKFLLHFVKESKQDESGMPNNRFLAERTGGTYSTLKVQPAELEDSGVYFCASSQDWLADYSNTGELFFGEGSRLTVL.